Each of the 19 T cell receptor beta chains below was sequenced from the same sample in a study of T-cell memory formation after mild COVID-19. TCRdb analysed the 5' RACE reads with MiXCR anew, one entry per CDR3 protein. The data contain just under 550,000 distinct CDR3 sequences, just over 20% of them seen just once; the ten biggest clones take up around 12%. Sequencing was carried out using PBMCs or a T cell subset sorted from them (not recorded which). The source is an adult woman who had mild COVID-19 (a few samples of this study predate the infection). Cell type and time point are not known.

This clonotype was recorded at least ten times. The chain has TRBV12-3 or TRBV12-4 and TRBJ1-1; D is unresolved. The CDR3 is 12 residues long. Trimming shortened V by 2 bases and J by 5 bases, and 6 bases separated the two germline ends. The CDR3 sequence: CASSLRPTEAFF. CDR3 nucleotide sequence: TGTGCCAGCAGTTTACGGCCTACTGAAGCTTTCTTT.

This clonotype has only a few counts. The chain links TRBV29-1 to TRBJ2-2; possible D gene TRBD2, 7 bases. The CDR3 is 15 residues long. Between the trimmed V and J ends, which lost 4 bases and 5 bases, there was a span of 17 bases. CDR1 is SQVTM, CDR2 ANQGSEA, per germline. The CDR3 loop reads CSVARQGRGTGELFF. In DNA form, the CDR3 reads TGCAGCGTTGCTCGCCAGGGGAGGGGGACCGGGGAGCTGTTTTTT.

This clonotype appeared a few times. V usage is TRBV6-1 and J usage is TRBJ2-2; a weak D match, TRBD2 (6 bases). The CDR3 totals 14 residues. Trimming removed 7 bases at V and 4 bases at J, with 13 bases between. In germline, CDR1 is MNHNS, CDR2 SASEGT. This CDR3 is CASISGTLTGELFF. For the CDR3, the DNA is TGTGCCAGCATATCCGGGACTCTCACCGGGGAGCTGTTTTTT.

This clonotype was counted between two and nine times. The rearrangement uses TRBV10-3 and TRBJ2-3; D gene uncertain. CDR3 length equals 13 residues. CDR1 is ENHRY, CDR2 SYGVKD, per germline. V was clipped by 3 bases and J by 4 bases, with 8 bases between them. The CDR3 loop reads CAISELGPDTQYF. The CDR3 nucleotides are TGTGCCATCAGTGAATTAGGGCCAGATACGCAGTATTTT.

The chain combines TRBV4-1 with TRBJ1-1; D is ambiguous. This CDR3 spans 15 amino acids. The ends were cut back, 4 bases at V and 5 bases at J, with 17 bases in the middle. Germline values: CDR1 MGHRA, CDR2 YSYEKL. CDR3: CASSLQDGPGTEAFF. CDR3 coding DNA: TGCGCCAGCAGCCTCCAAGACGGACCGGGAACTGAAGCTTTCTTT.

This chain uses TRBV12-3 or TRBV12-4 with TRBJ2-1; 14 bases match TRBD2. CDR3 length: 15 residues. V was clipped by 5 bases and J by 9 bases; unmatched bases: 6. The CDR3, as DNA: TGTGCCAGCAGTACCGGGACTAGCGGGAGATTTGAGCAGTTCTTC. Protein sequence: CASSTGTSGRFEQFF.

CDR3 amino acids: CASSPALRGVAYEQYF. In DNA, the CDR3 is TGTGCCAGCTCACCAGCCCTCAGGGGGGTTGCCTACGAGCAGTACTTC. The J gene is TRBJ2-7, the V gene TRBV18, with D tentatively TRBD1 (7 bases). CDR1 KGHSH and CDR2 LQKENI come from the germline V gene. The CDR3 is 16 amino acids. Deletions cut 2 bases from V and 2 bases from J, with 16 bases between.

This clonotype was seen a few times. The chain joins TRBV18 to TRBJ1-6; D remains unclear. Trimming left V 3 bases short and J 6 bases short, with 15 bases between. The CDR3 spans 16 residues. Germline CDR1 KGHSH, CDR2 LQKENI. The CDR3 reads CASSPGSSGGNSPLHF. The CDR3 region has the DNA TGTGCCAGCTCACCGGGGTCTTCAGGAGGTAATTCACCCCTCCACTTT. The entire variable domain, with the rest obtained from reference TRBV18 and TRBJ1-6, is as follows: NAGVMQNPRHLVRRRGQEARLRCSPMKGHSHVYWYRQLPEEGLKFMVYLQKENIIDESGMPKERFSAEFPKEGPSILRIQQVVRGDSAAYFCASSPGSSGGNSPLHFGNGTRLTVT.

The chain joins TRBV6-5 to TRBJ2-7; 14 bases line up with TRBD2. V lost 5 bases, J lost 6 bases, and 9 bases stayed unmatched. CDR1 and CDR2 (germline): MNHEY, SVGAGI. The CDR3 is 16 residues long. CDR3 sequence (DNA): TGTGCCAGCAGTGAGGGACTAGCGGGAGTTCGCGGCGAGCAGTACTTC. Its protein product is CASSEGLAGVRGEQYF.

This clonotype appeared many times. The rearrangement uses TRBV7-9 and TRBJ2-3; tentatively, D is TRBD2 (5 bases). The germline CDR1 and CDR2 sequences are SEHNR and FQNEAQ (reference sequence). Trimming shortened V by 3 bases and J by 2 bases, and 9 bases separated the two germline ends. The CDR3 extends over 14 amino acids. CDR3: CASSLKRDTDTQYF. CDR3 DNA: TGTGCCAGCAGCTTGAAGAGGGACACAGATACGCAGTATTTT.

This clonotype has a count of ten or more. This chain connects TRBV5-1 to TRBJ2-1; D unresolved. Trimming cost V 3 bases and J 0 bases, with 10 bases left between them. There are 15 residues in the CDR3. Germline CDR1 reads SGHRS; CDR2 reads YFSETQ. CDR3: CASSSTPVSYNEQFF. The CDR3 DNA is TGCGCCAGCAGCTCTACTCCCGTCTCCTACAATGAGCAGTTCTTC.

This chain links TRBV11-3 with TRBJ2-1; the match to TRBD1 covers 8 bases. Unmatched junction bases numbered 5, after V lost 4 bases and J lost 3 bases. The CDR3 loop spans 15 amino acids. Germline values: CDR1 SGHNT, CDR2 YENEEA. The CDR3 DNA follows: TGTGCCAGCAGCTCCGACGGGACAGGCTACAATGAGCAGTTCTTC. Protein product: CASSSDGTGYNEQFF.

The chain employs TRBV12-3 or TRBV12-4 and TRBJ2-7; 8 nucleotides match TRBD1. The CDR3 loop spans 15 amino acids. V was pared by 3 bases and J by 2 bases, with 6 bases of the junction left unmatched. The chain's CDR3 is CASSFGQGGTYEQYF. The CDR3 DNA follows: TGTGCCAGCAGTTTTGGACAGGGAGGTACCTACGAGCAGTACTTC.

The genes are TRBV10-3 and TRBJ2-5; 11 bases align to TRBD2. V lost 6 bases and J lost 3; bases outside the gene matches: 3. CDR1 ENHRY and CDR2 SYGVKD come from the germline V gene. The CDR3 has 14 residues. In DNA, the CDR3 is TGTGCCATCAGAATGGGACTAGCGGAAGAGACCCAGTACTTC. Its protein product is CAIRMGLAEETQYF.

This chain joins TRBV7-9 and TRBJ2-7; TRBD1 is a possible D gene (5 bases). The V end was cut by 4 bases, the J end by 2 bases, with 12 bases between. Germline V CDR1 and CDR2: SEHNR, FQNEAQ (reference sequence). CDR3 length: 14 residues. CDR3 region: CASSSQGGPYEQYF. In nucleotides, the CDR3 is TGTGCCAGCAGCTCCCAGGGTGGCCCCTACGAGCAGTACTTC.

This chain connects TRBV6-6 to TRBJ2-3, with 10 bases fitting TRBD1. Germline lookup yields CDR1 MNHNY and CDR2 SVGAGI (reference sequence). CDR3 size: 14 residues. Unmatched junction bases numbered 10, after V lost 10 bases and J lost 6 bases. CDR3 sequence reads: CAIRSTGGEDTQYF. The CDR3 DNA sequence: TGTGCCATCCGCTCGACAGGGGGCGAGGATACGCAGTATTTT.

The table lists this clonotype with a few counts. The V gene is TRBV25-1, the J gene TRBJ1-4; TRBD1 agrees at 8 bases. CDR3 length: 15 amino acids. J gave up 5 bases and V 5 bases, and 7 bases lay outside the gene matches. The germline V gene has CDR1 MGHDK and CDR2 SYGVNS. The CDR3 loop reads CASSNGTGLNEKLFF. The CDR3, as DNA: TGTGCCAGCAGTAACGGGACAGGCTTAAATGAAAAACTGTTTTTT.

This clonotype has a handful of counts. The chain is built from TRBV9 and TRBJ1-3; D might be TRBD1 (5 bases). V shed 1 base and J shed 2 bases, with 10 bases lying between them. The CDR3 is 15 residues long. Germline V gene data show CDR1 as SGDLS and CDR2 as YYNGEE. CDR3 DNA: TGTGCCAGCAGCGTATCAGGGAACACTGGAAACACCATATATTTT. It translates to CASSVSGNTGNTIYF.

V usage is TRBV7-6 and J usage is TRBJ2-5; TRBD1 matches 8 bases. Germline lookup yields CDR1 SGHVS and CDR2 FNYEAQ. This CDR3 is built from 18 residues. V lost 1 base, J lost 7 bases, and 17 bases stayed unmatched. The CDR3 spells CASSLVGTGTAGRVTQYF. The DNA of the CDR3 is TGTGCCAGCAGCTTAGTGGGGACAGGAACGGCCGGCCGGGTGACCCAGTACTTC.